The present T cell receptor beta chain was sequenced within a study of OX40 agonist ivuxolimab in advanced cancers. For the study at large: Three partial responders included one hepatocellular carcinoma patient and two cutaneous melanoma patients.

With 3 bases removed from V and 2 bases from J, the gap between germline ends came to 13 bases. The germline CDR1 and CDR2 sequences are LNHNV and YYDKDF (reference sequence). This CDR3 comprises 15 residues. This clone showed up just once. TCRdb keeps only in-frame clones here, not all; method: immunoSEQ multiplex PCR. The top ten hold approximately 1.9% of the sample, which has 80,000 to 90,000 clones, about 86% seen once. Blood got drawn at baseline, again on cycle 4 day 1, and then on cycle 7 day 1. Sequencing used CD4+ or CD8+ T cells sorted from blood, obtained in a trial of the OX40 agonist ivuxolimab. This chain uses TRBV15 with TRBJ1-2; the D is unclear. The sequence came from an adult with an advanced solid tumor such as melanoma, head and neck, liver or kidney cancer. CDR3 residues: CATSRLEGPNYGYTF. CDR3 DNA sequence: TGTGCCACCAGCAGGTTGGAGGGCCCGAACTATGGCTACACCTTC.